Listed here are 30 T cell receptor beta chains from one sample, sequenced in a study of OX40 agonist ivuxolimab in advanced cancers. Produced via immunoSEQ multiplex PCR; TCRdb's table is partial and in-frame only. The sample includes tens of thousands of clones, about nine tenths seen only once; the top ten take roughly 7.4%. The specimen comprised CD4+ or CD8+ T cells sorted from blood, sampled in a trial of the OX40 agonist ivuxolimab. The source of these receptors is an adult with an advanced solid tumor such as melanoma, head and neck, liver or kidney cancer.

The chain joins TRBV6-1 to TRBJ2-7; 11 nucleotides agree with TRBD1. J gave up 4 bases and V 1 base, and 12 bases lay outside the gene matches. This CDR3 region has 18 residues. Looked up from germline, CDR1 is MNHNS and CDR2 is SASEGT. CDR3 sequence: CASSEGPRTGGLGYEQYF. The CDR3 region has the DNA TGTGCCAGCAGTGAAGGCCCCCGGACAGGGGGCTTAGGGTACGAGCAGTACTTC.

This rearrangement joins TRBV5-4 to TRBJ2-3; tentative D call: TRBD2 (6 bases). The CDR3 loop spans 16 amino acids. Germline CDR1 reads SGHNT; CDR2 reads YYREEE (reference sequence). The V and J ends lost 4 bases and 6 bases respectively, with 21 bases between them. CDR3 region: CASSPLLGREQDTQYF. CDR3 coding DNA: TGTGCCAGCAGCCCCCTCCTGGGTCGGGAGCAGGATACGCAGTATTTT.

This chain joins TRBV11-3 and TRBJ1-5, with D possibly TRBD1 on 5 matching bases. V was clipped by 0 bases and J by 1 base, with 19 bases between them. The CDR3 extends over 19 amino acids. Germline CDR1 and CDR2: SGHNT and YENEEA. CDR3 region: CASSLDCQPGSVSNQPQHF. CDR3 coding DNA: TGTGCCAGCAGCTTAGATTGTCAGCCAGGGTCGGTCAGCAATCAGCCCCAGCATTTT.

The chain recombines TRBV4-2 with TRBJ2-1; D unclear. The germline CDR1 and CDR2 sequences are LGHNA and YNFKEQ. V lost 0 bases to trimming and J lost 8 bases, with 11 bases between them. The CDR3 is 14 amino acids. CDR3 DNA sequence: TGTGCCAGCAGCCAAGAATCCGATATATATGAGCAGTTCTTC. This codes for CASSQESDIYEQFF.

This chain's CDR3 is CASSFGTSTDTQYF. CDR3 in DNA: TGTGCCAGCAGTTTCGGGACTAGCACAGATACGCAGTATTTT. The V gene is TRBV28, the J gene TRBJ2-3, with D tentatively TRBD2 (6 bases). V lost 3 bases to trimming and J lost 0 bases, with 7 bases between them. The CDR3 is 14 residues long. Germline V CDR1 and CDR2: MDHEN, SYDVKM.

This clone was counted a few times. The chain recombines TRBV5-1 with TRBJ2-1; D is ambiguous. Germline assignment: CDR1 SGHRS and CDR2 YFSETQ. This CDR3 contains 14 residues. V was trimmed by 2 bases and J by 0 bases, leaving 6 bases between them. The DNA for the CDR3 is TGCGCCAGCAGCTTTGGGGTCTCCTACAATGAGCAGTTCTTC. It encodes CASSFGVSYNEQFF. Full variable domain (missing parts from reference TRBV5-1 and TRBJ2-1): KAGVTQTPRYLIKTRGQQVTLSCSPISGHRSVSWYQQTPGQGLQFLFEYFSETQRNKGNFPGRFSGRQFSNSRSEMNVSTLELGDSALYLCASSFGVSYNEQFFGPGTRLTVL.

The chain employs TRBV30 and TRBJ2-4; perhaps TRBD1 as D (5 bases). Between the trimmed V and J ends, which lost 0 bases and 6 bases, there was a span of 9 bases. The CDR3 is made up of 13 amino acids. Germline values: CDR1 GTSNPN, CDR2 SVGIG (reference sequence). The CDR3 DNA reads TGTGCCTGGAGTGTTGGAAGGGGAAACATTCAGTACTTC. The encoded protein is CAWSVGRGNIQYF.

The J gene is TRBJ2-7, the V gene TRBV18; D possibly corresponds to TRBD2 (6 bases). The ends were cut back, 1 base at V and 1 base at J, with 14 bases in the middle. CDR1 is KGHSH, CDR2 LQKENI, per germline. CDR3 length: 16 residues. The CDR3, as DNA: TGTGCCAGCTCACCACGGGCGGGCGGGGATTCCTACGAGCAGTACTTC. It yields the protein CASSPRAGGDSYEQYF.

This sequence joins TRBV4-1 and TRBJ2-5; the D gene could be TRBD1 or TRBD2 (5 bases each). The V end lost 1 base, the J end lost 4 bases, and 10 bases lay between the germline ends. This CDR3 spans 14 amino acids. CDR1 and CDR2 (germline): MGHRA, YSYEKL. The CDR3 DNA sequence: TGCGCCAGCAGCCAAGGAGGGACGCGAGAGACCCAGTACTTC. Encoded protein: CASSQGGTRETQYF.

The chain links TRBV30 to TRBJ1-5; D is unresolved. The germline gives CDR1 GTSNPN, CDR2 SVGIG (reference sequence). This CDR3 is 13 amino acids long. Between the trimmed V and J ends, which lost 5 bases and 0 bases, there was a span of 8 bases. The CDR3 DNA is TGTGCCTGGGGGGAGGGTAGCAATCAGCCCCAGCATTTT. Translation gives CAWGEGSNQPQHF.

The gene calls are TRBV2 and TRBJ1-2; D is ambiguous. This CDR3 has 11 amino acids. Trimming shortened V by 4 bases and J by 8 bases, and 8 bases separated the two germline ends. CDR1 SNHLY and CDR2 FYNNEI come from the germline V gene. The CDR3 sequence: CASSGQRGYTF. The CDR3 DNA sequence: TGTGCCAGCAGTGGGCAACGCGGCTACACCTTC.

Written as DNA, the CDR3 is TGTGCCAGCAGTAAACAGACAGGGACAGATGGCTACACCTTC. It translates to CASSKQTGTDGYTF. This chain uses TRBV6-6 with TRBJ1-2; 7 positions agree with TRBD1. The CDR3 extends over 14 amino acids. In germline, CDR1 is MNHNY, CDR2 SVGAGI (reference sequence). The trim removed 5 bases at V and 6 bases at J, leaving 9 bases unmatched.

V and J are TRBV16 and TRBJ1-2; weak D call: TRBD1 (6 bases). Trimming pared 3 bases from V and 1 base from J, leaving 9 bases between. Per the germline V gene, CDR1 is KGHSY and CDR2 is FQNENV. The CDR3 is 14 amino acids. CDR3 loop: CASSQPRGNYGYTF. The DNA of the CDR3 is TGTGCCAGCAGCCAGCCCAGGGGTAACTATGGCTACACCTTC.

DNA for the CDR3: TGTGCCAGCAGCGAGAGTAGCGGGAGGAGCTACGAGCAGTACTTC. Translated, it gives CASSESSGRSYEQYF. The chain uses TRBV9 and TRBJ2-7; TRBD2 agrees at 10 bases. Germline lookup yields CDR1 SGDLS and CDR2 YYNGEE. V trimming: 3 bases; J trimming: 3 bases; junction bases outside the gene matches: 6. This CDR3 has 15 amino acids.

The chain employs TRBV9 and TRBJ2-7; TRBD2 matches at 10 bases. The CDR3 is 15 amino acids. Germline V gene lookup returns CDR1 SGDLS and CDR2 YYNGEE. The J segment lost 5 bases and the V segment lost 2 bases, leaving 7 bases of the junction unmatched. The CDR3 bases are TGTGCCAGCAGCGTCTCTCTAGCGGGAGTCAACGAGCAGTACTTC. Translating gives CASSVSLAGVNEQYF.

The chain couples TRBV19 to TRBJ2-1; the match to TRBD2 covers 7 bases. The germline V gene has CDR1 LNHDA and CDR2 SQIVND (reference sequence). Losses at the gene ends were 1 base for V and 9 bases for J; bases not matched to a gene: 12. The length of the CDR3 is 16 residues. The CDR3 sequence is CASSIVGAGKPSEQFF. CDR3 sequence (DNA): TGTGCCAGTAGTATAGTTGGAGCGGGAAAGCCTAGTGAGCAGTTCTTC.

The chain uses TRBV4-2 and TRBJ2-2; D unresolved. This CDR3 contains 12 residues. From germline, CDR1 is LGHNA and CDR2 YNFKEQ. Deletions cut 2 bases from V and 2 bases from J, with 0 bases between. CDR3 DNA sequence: TGTGCCAGCAGCCAAAACACCGGGGAGCTGTTTTTT. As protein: CASSQNTGELFF.

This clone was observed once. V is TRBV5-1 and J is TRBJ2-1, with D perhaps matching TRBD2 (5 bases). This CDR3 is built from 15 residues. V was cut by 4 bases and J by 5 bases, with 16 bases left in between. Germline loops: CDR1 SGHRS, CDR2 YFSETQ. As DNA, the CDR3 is TGCGCCAGCAGCACCAACGGAAACGGGAACAATGAGCAGTTCTTC. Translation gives CASSTNGNGNNEQFF.

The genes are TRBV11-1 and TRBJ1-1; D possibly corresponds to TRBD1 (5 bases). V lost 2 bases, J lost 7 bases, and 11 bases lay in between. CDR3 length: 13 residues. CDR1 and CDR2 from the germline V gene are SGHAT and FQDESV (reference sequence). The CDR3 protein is CASSLPGGFEAFF. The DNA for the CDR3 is TGTGCCAGCAGCTTACCGGGGGGTTTTGAAGCTTTCTTT.

The CDR3 reads CASSELGTGGKGEQFF. For the CDR3, the DNA is TGTGCCAGCAGTGAATTGGGGACAGGGGGGAAGGGTGAGCAGTTCTTC. The chain carries TRBV25-1 and TRBJ2-1; 11 bases map to TRBD1. This CDR3 is 16 amino acids long. Trimming took 1 base from V and 9 from J; bases not matched to a gene: 8. Germline lookup yields CDR1 MGHDK and CDR2 SYGVNS.

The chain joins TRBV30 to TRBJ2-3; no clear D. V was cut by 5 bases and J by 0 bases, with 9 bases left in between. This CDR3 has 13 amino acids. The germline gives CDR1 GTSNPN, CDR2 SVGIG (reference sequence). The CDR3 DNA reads TGTGCCTGGCGGGTAACTAGCACAGATACGCAGTATTTT. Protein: CAWRVTSTDTQYF.

CDR3 nucleotides: TGTGCCAGCAGTTATACAGGCTACTCTGGAAACACCATATATTTT. Its protein product is CASSYTGYSGNTIYF. The V call is TRBV6-6, the J call TRBJ1-3, with TRBD1 as a possible D gene (5 bases). This CDR3 has 15 amino acids. Germline V gives CDR1 MNHNY, CDR2 SVGAGI (reference sequence). V was clipped by 3 bases and J by 0 bases, with 9 bases between them.

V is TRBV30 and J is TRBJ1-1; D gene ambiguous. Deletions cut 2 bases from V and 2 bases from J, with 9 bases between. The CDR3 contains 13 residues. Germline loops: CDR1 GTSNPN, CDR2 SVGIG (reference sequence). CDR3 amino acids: CAWSIGVNTEAFF. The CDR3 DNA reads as TGTGCCTGGAGTATCGGAGTTAACACTGAAGCTTTCTTT.

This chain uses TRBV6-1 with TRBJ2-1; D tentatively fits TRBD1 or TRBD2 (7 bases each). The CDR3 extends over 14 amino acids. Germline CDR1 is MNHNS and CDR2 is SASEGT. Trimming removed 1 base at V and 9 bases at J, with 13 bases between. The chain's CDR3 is CASSEVGGGSEQFF. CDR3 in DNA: TGTGCCAGCAGTGAAGTGGGAGGGGGCAGTGAGCAGTTCTTC.

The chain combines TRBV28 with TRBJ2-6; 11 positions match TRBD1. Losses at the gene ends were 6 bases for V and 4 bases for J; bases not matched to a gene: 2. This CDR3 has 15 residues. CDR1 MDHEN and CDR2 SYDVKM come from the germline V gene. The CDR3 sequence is CASRDRGPGANVLTF. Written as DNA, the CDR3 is TGTGCCAGCAGGGACAGGGGGCCAGGGGCCAACGTCCTGACTTTC.

The CDR3 bases are TGTGCCAGCACCCTTCGACAGGGCCTTAATGAAAAACTGTTTTTT. The encoded protein is CASTLRQGLNEKLFF. The chain uses TRBV27 and TRBJ1-4, with 7 positions matching TRBD1. The V and J ends lost 7 bases and 4 bases, in that order; junction bases with no gene match: 9. Germline V gene lookup returns CDR1 MNHEY and CDR2 SMNVEV (reference sequence). The CDR3 covers 15 residues.

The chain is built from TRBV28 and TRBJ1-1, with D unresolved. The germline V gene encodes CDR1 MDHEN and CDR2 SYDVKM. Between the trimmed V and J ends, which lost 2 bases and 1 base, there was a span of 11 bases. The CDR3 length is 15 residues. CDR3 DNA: TGTGCCAGCAGTTTAGGTGTAAGGAGGAACACTGAAGCTTTCTTT. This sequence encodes CASSLGVRRNTEAFF.

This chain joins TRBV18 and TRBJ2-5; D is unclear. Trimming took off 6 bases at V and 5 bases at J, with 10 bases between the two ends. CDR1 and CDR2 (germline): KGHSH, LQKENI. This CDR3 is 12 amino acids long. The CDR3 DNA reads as TGTGCCAGCTCCGCCCTGGGGGAGACCCAGTACTTC. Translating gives CASSALGETQYF. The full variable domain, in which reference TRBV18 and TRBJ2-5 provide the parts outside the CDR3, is NAGVMQNPRHLVRRRGQEARLRCSPMKGHSHVYWYRQLPEEGLKFMVYLQKENIIDESGMPKERFSAEFPKEGPSILRIQQVVRGDSAAYFCASSALGETQYFGPGTRLLVL.

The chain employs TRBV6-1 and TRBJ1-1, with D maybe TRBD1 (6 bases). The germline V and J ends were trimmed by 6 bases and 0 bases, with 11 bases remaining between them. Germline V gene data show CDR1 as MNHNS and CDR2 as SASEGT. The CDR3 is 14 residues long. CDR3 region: CASRTGLVNTEAFF. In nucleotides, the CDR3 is TGTGCCAGCAGGACAGGACTGGTGAACACTGAAGCTTTCTTT.

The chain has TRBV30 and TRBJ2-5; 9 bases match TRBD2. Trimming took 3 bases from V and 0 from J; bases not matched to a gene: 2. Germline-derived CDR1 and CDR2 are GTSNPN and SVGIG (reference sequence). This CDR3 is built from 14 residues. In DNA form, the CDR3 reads TGTGCCTGGAGGAGCGGGAGGAACCAAGAGACCCAGTACTTC. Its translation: CAWRSGRNQETQYF.